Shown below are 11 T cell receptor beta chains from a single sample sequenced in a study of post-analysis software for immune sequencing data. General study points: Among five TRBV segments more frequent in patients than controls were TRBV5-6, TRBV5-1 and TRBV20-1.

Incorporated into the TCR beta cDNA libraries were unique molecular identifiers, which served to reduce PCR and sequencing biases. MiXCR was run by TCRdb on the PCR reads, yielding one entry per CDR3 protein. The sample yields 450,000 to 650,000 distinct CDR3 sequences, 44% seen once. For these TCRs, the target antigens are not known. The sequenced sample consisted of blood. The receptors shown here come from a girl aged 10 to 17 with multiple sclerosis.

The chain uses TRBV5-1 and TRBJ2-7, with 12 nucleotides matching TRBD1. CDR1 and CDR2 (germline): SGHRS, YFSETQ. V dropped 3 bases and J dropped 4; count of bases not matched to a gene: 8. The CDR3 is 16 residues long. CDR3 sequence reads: CASSSSGQGARYEQYF. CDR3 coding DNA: TGCGCCAGCAGCTCGTCGGGACAGGGGGCAAGGTACGAGCAGTACTTC.

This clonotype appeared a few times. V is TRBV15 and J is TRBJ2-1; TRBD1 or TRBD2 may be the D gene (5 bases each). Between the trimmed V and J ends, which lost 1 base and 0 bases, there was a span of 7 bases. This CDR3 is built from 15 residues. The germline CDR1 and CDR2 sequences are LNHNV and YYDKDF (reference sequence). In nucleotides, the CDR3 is TGTGCCACCAGCAGAGGGGGGAGCTCCTACAATGAGCAGTTCTTC. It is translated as CATSRGGSSYNEQFF.

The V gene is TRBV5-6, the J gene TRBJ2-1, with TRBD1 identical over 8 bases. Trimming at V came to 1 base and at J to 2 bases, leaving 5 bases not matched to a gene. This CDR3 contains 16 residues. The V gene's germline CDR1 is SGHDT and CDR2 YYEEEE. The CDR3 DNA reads TGTGCCAGCAGCTTGCCATCGACAGGGGCCTACAATGAGCAGTTCTTC. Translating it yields CASSLPSTGAYNEQFF.

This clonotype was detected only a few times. The CDR3 sequence is CSVGGRLQDTQYF. The CDR3 DNA reads as TGCAGCGTTGGGGGGCGGCTCCAGGATACGCAGTATTTT. The chain carries TRBV29-1 and TRBJ2-3; TRBD1 might be the D (6 bases). Trimming took 4 bases from V and 6 from J, leaving 14 bases between them. There are 13 residues in the CDR3. Germline loops: CDR1 SQVTM, CDR2 ANQGSEA.

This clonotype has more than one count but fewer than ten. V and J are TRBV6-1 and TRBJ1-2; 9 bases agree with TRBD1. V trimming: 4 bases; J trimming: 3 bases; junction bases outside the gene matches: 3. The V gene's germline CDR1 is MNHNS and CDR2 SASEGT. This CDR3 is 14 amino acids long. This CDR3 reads CASSATGGDYGYTF. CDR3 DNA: TGTGCCAGCAGTGCAACAGGGGGCGACTATGGCTACACCTTC.

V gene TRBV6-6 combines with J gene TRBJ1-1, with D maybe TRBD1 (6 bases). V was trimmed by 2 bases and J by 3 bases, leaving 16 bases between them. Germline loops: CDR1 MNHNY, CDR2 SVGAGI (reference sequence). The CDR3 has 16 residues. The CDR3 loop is CASSYTITGLHTEAFF. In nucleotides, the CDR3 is TGTGCCAGCAGTTACACGATAACAGGGCTGCACACTGAAGCTTTCTTT.

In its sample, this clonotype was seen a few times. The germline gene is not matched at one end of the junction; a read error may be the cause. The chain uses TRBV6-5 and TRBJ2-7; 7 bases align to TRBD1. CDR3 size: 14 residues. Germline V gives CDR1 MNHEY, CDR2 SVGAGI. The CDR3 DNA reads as TGTACCAGCAGTCGGGAAACAGGGGACTACGAGCAGTACTTC. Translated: CTSSRETGDYEQYF.

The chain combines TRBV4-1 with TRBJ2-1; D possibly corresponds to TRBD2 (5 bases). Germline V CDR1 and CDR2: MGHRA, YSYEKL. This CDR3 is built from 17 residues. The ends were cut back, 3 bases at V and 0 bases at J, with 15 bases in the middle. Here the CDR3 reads CASSHRTTSSSYNEQFF. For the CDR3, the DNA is TGCGCCAGCAGCCACAGGACCACTAGTAGCTCCTACAATGAGCAGTTCTTC.

CDR3 sequence: CASSLERLPNSPLHF. The CDR3 nucleotides read TGCGCCAGCAGCTTGGAAAGGTTACCTAATTCACCCCTCCACTTT. The chain joins TRBV5-1 to TRBJ1-6; D gene unclear. The CDR3 totals 15 residues. Germline values: CDR1 SGHRS, CDR2 YFSETQ. Trimming pared 0 bases from V and 6 bases from J, leaving 10 bases between. The entire variable domain, with the rest obtained from reference TRBV5-1 and TRBJ1-6, is as follows: KAGVTQTPRYLIKTRGQQVTLSCSPISGHRSVSWYQQTPGQGLQFLFEYFSETQRNKGNFPGRFSGRQFSNSRSEMNVSTLELGDSALYLCASSLERLPNSPLHFGNGTRLTVT.

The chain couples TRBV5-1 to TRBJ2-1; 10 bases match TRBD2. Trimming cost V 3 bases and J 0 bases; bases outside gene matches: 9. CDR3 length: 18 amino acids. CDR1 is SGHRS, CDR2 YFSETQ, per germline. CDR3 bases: TGCGCCAGCAGCTGGACCTCGACTAGCGGGTTCTCCTACAATGAGCAGTTCTTC. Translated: CASSWTSTSGFSYNEQFF.

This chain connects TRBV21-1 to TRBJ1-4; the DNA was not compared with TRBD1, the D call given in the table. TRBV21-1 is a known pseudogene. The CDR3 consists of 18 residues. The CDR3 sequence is CASSDRDAQIGFNEKLFF. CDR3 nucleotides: TGTGCCAGCAGCGACCGGGACGCCCAGATTGGGTTTAATGAAAAACTGTTTTTT.